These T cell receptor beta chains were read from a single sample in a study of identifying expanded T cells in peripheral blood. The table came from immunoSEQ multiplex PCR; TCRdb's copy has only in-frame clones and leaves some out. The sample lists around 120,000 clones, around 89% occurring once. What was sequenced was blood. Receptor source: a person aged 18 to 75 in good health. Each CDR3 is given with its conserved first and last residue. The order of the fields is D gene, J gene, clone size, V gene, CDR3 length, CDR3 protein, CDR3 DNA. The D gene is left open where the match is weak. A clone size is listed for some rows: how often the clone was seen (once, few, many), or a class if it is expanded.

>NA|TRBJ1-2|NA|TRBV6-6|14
CASSLQRQDDGYTF
TGTGCCAGCAGTCTACAAAGGCAAGACGATGGCTACACCTTC
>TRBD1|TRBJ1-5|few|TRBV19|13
CASSRGQLKAQHF
TGTGCCAGTAGTAGGGGACAGCTAAAGGCCCAGCATTTT
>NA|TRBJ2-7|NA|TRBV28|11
CASRETYEQYF
TGTGCCAGCCGGGAGACCTACGAGCAGTACTTC
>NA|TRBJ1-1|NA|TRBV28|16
CASSLGFGAARHEAFF
TGTGCCAGCAGTTTAGGTTTTGGGGCAGCCCGACATGAAGCTTTCTTT
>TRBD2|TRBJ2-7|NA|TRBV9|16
CASSVVVAGGSSEQYF
TGTGCCAGCAGCGTAGTGGTAGCGGGGGGCAGTAGCGAGCAGTACTTC
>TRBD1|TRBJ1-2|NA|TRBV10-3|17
CAISERTGDTRDYGYTF
TGTGCCATCAGTGAAAGGACAGGGGACACGAGGGACTATGGCTACACCTTC
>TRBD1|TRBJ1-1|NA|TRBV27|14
CASSSLTGDGEAFF
TGTGCCAGCAGTTCCTTAACAGGGGATGGTGAAGCTTTCTTT
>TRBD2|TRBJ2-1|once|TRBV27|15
CASSHGLAGYNEQFF
TGTGCCAGCAGTCACGGACTAGCGGGGTACAATGAGCAGTTCTTC
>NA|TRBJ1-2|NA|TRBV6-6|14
CASSYSVEGRGYTF
TGTGCCAGCAGTTATAGCGTTGAAGGGCGAGGCTACACCTTC
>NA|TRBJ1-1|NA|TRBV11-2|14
CASSSTGSHTEAFF
TGTGCCAGCAGCTCGACCGGGTCGCACACTGAAGCTTTCTTT
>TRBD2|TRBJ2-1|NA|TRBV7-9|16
CASSLSLAGTYNEQFF
TGTGCCAGCAGCTTAAGTCTAGCGGGGACTTACAATGAGCAGTTCTTC
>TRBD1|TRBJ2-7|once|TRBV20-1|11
CSARQGREQHF
TGCAGTGCAAGACAGGGTCGCGAGCAGCACTTC
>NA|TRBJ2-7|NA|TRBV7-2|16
CASSAFPQDPPYEQYF
TGTGCCAGCAGCGCCTTCCCGCAGGACCCCCCCTACGAGCAGTACTTC
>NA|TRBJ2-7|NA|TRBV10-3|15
CAISDPQQGSYEQYF
TGTGCCATCAGTGACCCTCAGCAGGGCTCCTACGAGCAGTACTTC
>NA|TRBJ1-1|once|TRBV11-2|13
CASSLTRDTEAFF
TGTGCCAGCAGCTTGACGCGGGACACTGAAGCTTTCTTT
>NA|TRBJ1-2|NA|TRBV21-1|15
CASSPTTGATYGYTF
TGTGCCAGCAGCCCAACGACAGGGGCGACCTATGGCTACACCTTC
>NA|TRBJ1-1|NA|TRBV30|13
CAWTKGGDTEAFF
TGTGCCTGGACTAAGGGAGGGGACACTGAAGCTTTCTTT
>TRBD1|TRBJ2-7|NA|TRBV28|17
CASSQPEARDRGYEQYF
TGTGCCAGCAGTCAACCGGAGGCCCGGGACAGGGGCTACGAGCAGTACTTC
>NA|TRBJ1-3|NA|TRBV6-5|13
CASSYVSGNTIYF
TGTGCCAGCAGTTACGTCTCTGGAAACACCATATATTTT
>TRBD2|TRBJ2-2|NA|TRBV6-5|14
CASIEAGVTGELFF
TGTGCCAGCATCGAAGCGGGGGTCACCGGGGAGCTGTTTTTT
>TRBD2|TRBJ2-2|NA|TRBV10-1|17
CASSGELAGTNTGELFF
TGCGCCAGCAGTGGGGAGCTAGCGGGGACGAACACCGGGGAGCTGTTTTTT
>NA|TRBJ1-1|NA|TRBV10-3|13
CAISGSEGTEAFF
TGTGCCATCAGTGGTTCGGAGGGCACTGAAGCTTTCTTT
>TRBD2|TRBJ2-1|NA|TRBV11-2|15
CASSHTSGGYNEQFF
TGTGCCAGCAGCCACACTAGCGGGGGTTACAATGAGCAGTTCTTC
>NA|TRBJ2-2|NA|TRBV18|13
CASSPHTTGELFF
TGTGCCAGCTCACCCCACACCACCGGGGAGCTGTTTTTT
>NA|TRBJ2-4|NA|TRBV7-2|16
CASSLVYQGGVNIQYF
TGTGCCAGCAGCTTAGTATACCAGGGCGGTGTAAACATTCAGTACTTC
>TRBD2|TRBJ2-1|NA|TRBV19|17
CASSIGRGLAGVYEQFF
TGTGCCAGTAGTATAGGGAGGGGACTAGCGGGAGTATATGAGCAGTTCTTC
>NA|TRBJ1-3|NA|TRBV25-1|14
CASSSSRSGNTIYF
TGTGCCAGCAGTTCCTCTCGATCTGGAAACACCATATATTTT
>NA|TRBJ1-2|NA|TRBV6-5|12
CASSYSLRDYTF
TGTGCCAGCAGTTACTCCCTCCGAGACTACACCTTC
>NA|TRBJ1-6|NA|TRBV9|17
CASSRGGGISYNSPLHF
TGTGCCAGCAGCCGCGGGGGGGGTATCTCCTATAATTCACCCCTCCACTTT
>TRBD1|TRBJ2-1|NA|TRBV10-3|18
CAISIAGQGIARYNEQFF
TGTGCCATCAGTATCGCGGGACAGGGTATAGCGCGGTACAATGAGCAGTTCTTC
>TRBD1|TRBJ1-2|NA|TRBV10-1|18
CASGEVEGGLTSNYGYTF
TGCGCCAGCGGAGAAGTGGAAGGGGGCCTAACCTCTAACTATGGCTACACCTTC
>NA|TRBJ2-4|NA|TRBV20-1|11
CSASGGNIQYF
TGCAGTGCTAGTGGCGGAAACATTCAGTACTTC
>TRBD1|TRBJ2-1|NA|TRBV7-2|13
CASSTDRANEQFF
TGTGCCAGCAGCACGGACAGGGCCAATGAGCAGTTCTTC
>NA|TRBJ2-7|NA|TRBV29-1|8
CSPREQYF
TGCAGCCCCCGGGAGCAGTACTTC
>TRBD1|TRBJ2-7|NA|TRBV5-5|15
CASSLDTGTGYEQYF
TGTGCCAGCAGCTTGGATACAGGGACAGGATACGAGCAGTACTTC
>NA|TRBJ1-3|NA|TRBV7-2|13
CASSLKFGNTIYF
TGTGCCAGCAGCTTAAAATTTGGAAACACCATATATTTT
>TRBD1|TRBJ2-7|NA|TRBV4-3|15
CASSQDWAGTDEQYF
TGCGCCAGCAGCCAAGATTGGGCAGGGACAGACGAGCAGTACTTC
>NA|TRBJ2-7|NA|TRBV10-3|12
CAIKGSGDEQYF
TGTGCCATCAAGGGTTCGGGCGACGAGCAGTACTTC
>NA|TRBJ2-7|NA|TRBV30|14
CAAAWVRPPYEQYF
TGTGCTGCCGCGTGGGTTCGGCCGCCTTACGAGCAGTACTTC
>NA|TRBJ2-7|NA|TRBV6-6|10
CASRDYEQYF
TGTGCCAGCAGAGACTACGAGCAGTACTTC
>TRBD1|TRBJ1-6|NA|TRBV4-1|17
CASSLGQGGNYNSPLHF
TGCGCCAGCAGCCTTGGACAGGGGGGCAACTATAATTCACCCCTCCACTTT